A single sample gave rise to the 22 T cell receptor beta chains below, sequenced in a study of blood T cell repertoires in COVID-19. The repertoire was sequenced with immunoSEQ multiplex PCR; TCRdb's copy has only in-frame clones and lacks some. The sample has around 250,000 clones; approximately 89% are singletons. Sample: peripheral blood. The receptors stem from a woman aged 40 to 50 who had recovered from COVID-19.

V and J are TRBV7-2 and TRBJ2-1, with TRBD1 as a possible D gene (6 bases). CDR3 length: 15 residues. Germline CDR1 reads SGHTA; CDR2 reads FQGNSA. Between the trimmed V and J ends, which lost 6 bases and 0 bases, there was a span of 12 bases. The CDR3 loop is CASRTGSRSYNEQFF. In DNA, the CDR3 is TGTGCCAGCAGAACAGGGAGTCGCTCCTACAATGAGCAGTTCTTC.

The V and J genes are TRBV5-1 and TRBJ2-3; TRBD2 agrees at 12 bases. Germline loops: CDR1 SGHRS, CDR2 YFSETQ. The CDR3 has 18 residues. Trimming at V came to 0 bases and at J to 3 bases, leaving 8 bases not matched to a gene. This chain's CDR3 is CASSLATSGRKGTDTQYF. The CDR3 bases are TGCGCCAGCAGCTTGGCCACTAGCGGGAGGAAAGGGACAGATACGCAGTATTTT.

Only a few counts were recorded for this clone. This CDR3 reads CASSLVPEGIYTF. Here the CDR3 DNA reads TGTGCCAGCAGCTTAGTTCCGGAGGGGATCTACACCTTC. The chain is built from TRBV7-2 and TRBJ1-2; D perhaps matches TRBD1 (5 bases). From germline, CDR1 is SGHTA and CDR2 FQGNSA. Trimming left V 1 base short and J 10 bases short, with 13 bases between. This CDR3 spans 13 amino acids.

V usage is TRBV7-2 and J usage is TRBJ2-3, with 7 bases that match TRBD2. Germline V CDR1 and CDR2: SGHTA, FQGNSA. The CDR3 covers 13 residues. The V gene end was trimmed by 5 bases and the J gene end by 8 bases; junction bases not matched to a gene: 7. CDR3 in DNA: TGTGCCAGCAGCCCCACCCGGGGGGTTACGCAGTATTTT. Protein sequence: CASSPTRGVTQYF.

The chain recombines TRBV6-6 with TRBJ2-1, with 11 bases matching TRBD1. Germline CDR1 reads MNHNY; CDR2 reads SVGAGI (reference sequence). CDR3 length equals 16 residues. V was clipped by 5 bases and J by 5 bases; unmatched bases: 8. The CDR3 DNA reads as TGTGCCAGCAGTAGGTCCGGGACAGGGGGTGACAATGAGCAGTTCTTC. Protein: CASSRSGTGGDNEQFF.

The V call is TRBV2, the J call TRBJ2-2; no clear D gene. From germline, CDR1 is SNHLY and CDR2 FYNNEI. V lost 4 bases, J lost 4 bases, and 13 bases lay in between. The CDR3 extends over 15 amino acids. The chain's CDR3 is CASSVGPIPTGELFF. The CDR3 bases are TGTGCCAGCAGTGTTGGCCCGATTCCCACCGGGGAGCTGTTTTTT.

The chain joins TRBV6-2 or TRBV6-3 to TRBJ1-5; D remains unclear. V lost 5 bases and J 6 bases, leaving 17 bases between the germline ends. CDR3 length: 15 residues. Germline lookup yields CDR1 MNHEY and CDR2 SVGEGT. The CDR3 reads CASSTTRQGSQPQHF. CDR3 sequence (DNA): TGTGCCAGCAGTACCACCCGACAAGGCAGTCAGCCCCAGCATTTT.

The CDR3 sequence: CASSMRNTEAFF. For the CDR3, the DNA is TGTGCCAGCAGTATGCGGAACACTGAAGCTTTCTTT. V is TRBV2 and J is TRBJ1-1, with D uncertain. V lost 5 bases, J lost 1 base, and 5 bases lay in between. Germline V gene data show CDR1 as SNHLY and CDR2 as FYNNEI. The length of the CDR3 is 12 residues. The full variable domain, its missing parts supplied by reference TRBV2 and TRBJ1-1, is EPEVTQTPSHQVTQMGQEVILRCVPISNHLYFYWYRQILGQKVEFLVSFYNNEISEKSEIFDDQFSVERPDGSNFTLKIRSTKLEDSAMYFCASSMRNTEAFFGQGTRLTVV.

The chain is built from TRBV28 and TRBJ1-2, with 9 bases lining up with TRBD1. The germline V gene encodes CDR1 MDHEN and CDR2 SYDVKM. This CDR3 is built from 14 residues. Trimming took 5 bases from V and 4 from J; bases not matched to a gene: 5. The CDR3 reads CASSPGTGTYGYTF. The CDR3, as DNA: TGTGCCAGCAGTCCGGGGACAGGGACCTATGGCTACACCTTC.

The J gene is TRBJ2-7, the V gene TRBV11-2; D is unclear. Germline CDR1 reads SGHAT; CDR2 reads FQNNGV. CDR3 length: 14 residues. Between the trimmed V and J ends, which lost 5 bases and 4 bases, there was a span of 15 bases. The CDR3 protein is CASSPAPQEYEQYV. For the CDR3, the DNA is TGTGCCAGCAGCCCGGCCCCCCAGGAATACGAGCAGTACGTC.

The chain joins TRBV5-1 to TRBJ1-2; D remains ambiguous. Germline V gene data show CDR1 as SGHRS and CDR2 as YFSETQ. The CDR3 runs to 14 residues. V lost 2 bases, J lost 7 bases, and 15 bases lay in between. In DNA form, the CDR3 reads TGCGCCAGCAGCTTATCTTCCCCCCTCTCTGGCTACACCTTC. This sequence encodes CASSLSSPLSGYTF. Looking up the rest from reference TRBV5-1 and TRBJ1-2 gives the full variable domain: KAGVTQTPRYLIKTRGQQVTLSCSPISGHRSVSWYQQTPGQGLQFLFEYFSETQRNKGNFPGRFSGRQFSNSRSEMNVSTLELGDSALYLCASSLSSPLSGYTFGSGTRLTVV.

The chain employs TRBV27 and TRBJ2-6; 7 nucleotides align to TRBD1. The CDR3 covers 15 residues. In germline, CDR1 is MNHEY, CDR2 SMNVEV (reference sequence). Trimming took 6 bases from V and 4 from J; bases not matched to a gene: 6. CDR3 loop: CASSSQGSGANVLTF. CDR3 nucleotides: TGTGCCAGCAGCTCACAGGGGAGCGGGGCCAACGTCCTGACTTTC.

The rearrangement joins TRBV18 to TRBJ1-2; unclear D gene. Germline assignment: CDR1 KGHSH and CDR2 LQKENI. This CDR3 has 16 residues. V was shortened by 2 bases and J by 2 bases, with 15 bases between the two germline ends. As DNA, the CDR3 is TGTGCCAGCTCACCAGTGAACGATGCGGGAAACTATGGCTACACCTTC. It encodes CASSPVNDAGNYGYTF.

The J gene is TRBJ1-2, the V gene TRBV6-6, with D uncertain. The germline CDR1 and CDR2 sequences are MNHNY and SVGAGI (reference sequence). The CDR3 has 14 residues. The V end was cut by 5 bases, the J end by 5 bases, with 15 bases between. CDR3 loop: CASSPDTNLYGYTF. The CDR3, as DNA: TGTGCCAGCAGTCCCGACACGAACCTTTATGGCTACACCTTC.

The rearrangement links TRBV29-1 to TRBJ1-6; D uncertain. Germline V gene lookup returns CDR1 SQVTM and CDR2 ANQGSEA. This CDR3 has 14 residues. Trimming removed 0 bases at V and 5 bases at J, with 8 bases between. The CDR3 DNA reads TGCAGCGTTGAAGATAAGCGAGATAATTCACCCCTCCACTTT. It codes for CSVEDKRDNSPLHF.

The chain links TRBV29-1 to TRBJ1-1; TRBD1 aligns across 8 bases. CDR1 and CDR2 (germline): SQVTM, ANQGSEA. The V gene end was trimmed by 6 bases and the J gene end by 1 base; junction bases not matched to a gene: 1. The length of the CDR3 is 12 residues. CDR3: CSVDRGNTEAFF. In DNA form, the CDR3 reads TGCAGCGTAGACAGGGGGAACACTGAAGCTTTCTTT. Full variable domain (missing parts from reference TRBV29-1 and TRBJ1-1): SAVISQKPSRDICQRGTSLTIQCQVDSQVTMMFWYRQQPGQSLTLIATANQGSEATYESGFVIDKFPISRPNLTFSTLTVSNMSPEDSSIYLCSVDRGNTEAFFGQGTRLTVV.

The rearrangement links TRBV2 to TRBJ2-5, with a weak D call TRBD2 (6 bases). This CDR3 contains 13 residues. V was pared by 7 bases and J by 3 bases, with 12 bases between. Germline-derived CDR1 and CDR2 are SNHLY and FYNNEI. CDR3 residues: CASTLREEETQYF. CDR3 sequence (DNA): TGTGCCAGCACCCTGAGGGAGGAAGAGACCCAGTACTTC.

The chain combines TRBV21-1 with TRBJ2-3; the table's D gene call, TRBD1, was not cross checked with the DNA. TRBV21-1 is annotated as a pseudogene. The CDR3 length is 21 residues. The chain's CDR3 is CASSKKGTYNRGERRTDTQYF. CDR3 nucleotides: TGTGCCAGCAGCAAAAAGGGGACATACAACAGGGGCGAAAGGCGCACAGATACGCAGTATTTT.

The gene calls are TRBV24-1 and TRBJ1-1, with a possible D match to TRBD1 (6 bases). This CDR3 is 13 amino acids long. Germline assignment: CDR1 KGHDR and CDR2 SFDVKD. The ends were cut back, 9 bases at V and 1 base at J, with 11 bases in the middle. CDR3 sequence: CATAGTSNTEAFF. CDR3 DNA sequence: TGTGCCACCGCCGGGACATCGAACACTGAAGCTTTCTTT.

The chain couples TRBV7-8 to TRBJ2-5, with 8 bases that match TRBD1. This CDR3 is built from 16 residues. Germline CDR1 is SGHVS and CDR2 is FQNEAQ. With V trimmed by 3 bases and J by 5 bases, 11 bases remained unmatched. CDR3 residues: CASSLFQGAPGETQYF. DNA for the CDR3: TGTGCCAGCAGCTTGTTTCAGGGGGCGCCGGGGGAGACCCAGTACTTC.

The chain is built from TRBV25-1 and TRBJ1-5, with D unclear. V shed 1 base and J shed 6 bases, with 13 bases lying between them. The V gene's germline CDR1 is MGHDK and CDR2 SYGVNS. CDR3 length: 15 residues. Here the CDR3 reads CASSESGGSGQPQHF. The CDR3 nucleotides read TGTGCCAGCAGTGAATCCGGAGGATCCGGTCAGCCCCAGCATTTT.

The rearrangement links TRBV7-3 to TRBJ1-1; D call uncertain. V was pared by 4 bases and J by 0 bases, with 6 bases between. This CDR3 has 13 residues. Looked up from germline, CDR1 is SGHTA and CDR2 is FQGTGA. CDR3 DNA: TGTGCCAGCAGCTCCGAGATGAACACTGAAGCTTTCTTT. Encoded protein: CASSSEMNTEAFF.